This entry is about one T cell receptor beta chain. In its sample, this clonotype was seen many times. The specificity of this receptor is unknown. Base qualities are missing; no much larger clone stands one base away. The TCR beta CDR3 regions were amplified from RNA transcripts. A first-round RT-PCR of the TCR CDR3 used the HTBI primer set with the Qiagen OneStep RT-PCR kit. The libraries were constructed in a second round of multiplex PCR and then size-selected and purified. Libraries were sequenced paired-end with 100 bp reads on an Illumina HiSeq2000. The published analysis was carried out like this. SOAPnuke was used to process the raw data, removing reads that contained adapters or uncalled bases, had a mean Phred below 15, or lacked an exact match to the constant primer or identifier. COPE v1.2.5 was used to merge the high-quality paired reads, and each unique nucleotide sequence was defined as a clonotype. Clonotypes were aligned to IMGT TRBV, TRBD and TRBJ reference segments using MiTCR v1.1. The analysis was restricted to V-J combinations with a frequency above 0.0001, which together covered 98% to 99.2% of the repertoires. The TCS score was defined as the ratio of F50 (clonal expansion) to E x V (chaos), calculated using BLOSUM62-based TCRdist between CDR3 peptides within each V-J. Welch's t-statistics and random forest reduced around 520 V-J features to about 13, which were used in a naive Bayes classifier (R e1071). Using fastp trimming at Q25 and MiXCR clonotype assembly, TCRdb reanalyzed the public sequencing data and kept in-frame beta chains. Here each entry gathers all rows of one CDR3 protein and keeps the most common genes and DNA. TCRdb's processing, not the authors', yielded these V and J calls. The sample includes about 570,000 distinct CDR3 sequences, with approximately 15% observed a single time. Approximately 13% of the sample is taken by the ten largest.

CDR1 is given as MNHEY and CDR2 as SVGAGI, both from the germline V gene. V lost 2 bases and J lost 5 bases; the stretch between them is 10 bases long. Counted from cysteine to phenylalanine, this CDR3 has 14 amino acids. Left in the record is the CDR3 DNA by itself, 42 bases read in frame from the first base. This specimen comes from a study of T cells in Graves' hyperthyroidism and ophthalmopathy (dated by TCRdb to between 2019 and 2020). Regarding the study in general: Peripheral blood was sampled at the time of initial diagnosis, prior to any treatment. To identify TCR V-J signatures that set the groups apart, the researchers used a discovery cohort of 100 patients, made up of approximately 43 with Graves' ophthalmopathy and about 60 with stable Graves' hyperthyroidism. An independent validation cohort of around 19 hyperthyroidism patients and about 15 patients who later progressed to ophthalmopathy tested prospective prediction of ophthalmopathy. For training and testing, the approximately 97 patients in the discovery cohort were randomly divided in a 7:3 ratio. In about 6 Graves' hyperthyroidism patients, the study also compared T-cell repertoires from thyroid tissue with T-cell repertoires from blood. Once sampling was done, hyperthyroidism patients were given methimazole at a starting dose of 30 mg daily, whereas ophthalmopathy patients were given high-dose intravenous methylprednisolone. According to the paper, TCR Vbeta CDR3 sequencing was carried out on 135 peripheral blood samples, which came from fewer than 50 ophthalmopathy, under 80 hyperthyroidism and approximately 17 progressor patients. The paper's findings and limits, for the study overall: Blood samples also contained most of the expanded thyroid clonotypes (frequency above 0.001), which suggests that blood repertoires may reflect thyroid immune responses. No statistical method was used to set the sample size in advance, and investigators knew the group allocation. A 13 V-J signature model separated ophthalmopathy from stable hyperthyroidism, with just over 85% sensitivity and 81% to 82% specificity in cross-validation and 80%/75% in testing. During validation, the model predicted progression to ophthalmopathy a median of roughly six months ahead of onset, with more than 55% sensitivity and about 75% specificity.

Graves' hyperthyroidism was defined as stable when no progression to ophthalmopathy occurred over 18 months of follow-up. The hyperthyroidism patients were between 18 and 65 years old and newly diagnosed, with a disease duration of less than 2 months. The study excluded patients with uncontrolled infections, other autoimmune diseases, pregnancy or lactation. Diagnoses were established on the basis of clinical symptoms, serum thyroxine and TRAb, thyroid ultrasound, and orbital computed tomography. PBMCs were isolated from more than 9 ml of fresh peripheral blood by Ficoll-Paque density gradient centrifugation. Total RNA was extracted with Trizol reagent, and quality was checked on an Agilent 2100 Bioanalyzer.

The chain is assembled from TRBV6-5 and TRBJ2-1; the D region possibly corresponds to TRBD2 (6 bases align). This TCR was sampled from a woman in her 40s with Graves' hyperthyroidism. Material for sequencing was blood. CDR3 loop: CASSYRWGDNEQFF. The DNA sequence follows: TGTGCCAGCAGTTACAGGTGGGGGGACAATGAGCAGTTCTTC.